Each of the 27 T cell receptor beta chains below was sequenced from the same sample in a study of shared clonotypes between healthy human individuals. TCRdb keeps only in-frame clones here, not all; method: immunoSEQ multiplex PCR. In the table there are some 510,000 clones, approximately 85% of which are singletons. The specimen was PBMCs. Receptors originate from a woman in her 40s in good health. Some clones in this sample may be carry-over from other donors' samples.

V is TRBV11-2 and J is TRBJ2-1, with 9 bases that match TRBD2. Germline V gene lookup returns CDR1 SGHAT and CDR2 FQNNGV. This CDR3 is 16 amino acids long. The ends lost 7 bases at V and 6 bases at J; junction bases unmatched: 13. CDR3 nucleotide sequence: TGTGCCAGCACCCCTTCGAGAGGCGGGAGGGCCAATGAGCAGTTCTTC. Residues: CASTPSRGGRANEQFF.

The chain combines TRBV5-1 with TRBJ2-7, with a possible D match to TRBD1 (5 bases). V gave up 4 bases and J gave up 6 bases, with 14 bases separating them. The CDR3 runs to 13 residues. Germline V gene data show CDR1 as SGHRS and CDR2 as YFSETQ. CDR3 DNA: TGCGCCAGCAGCCAAGATTGGGGCGTCGAGCAGTACTTC. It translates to CASSQDWGVEQYF.

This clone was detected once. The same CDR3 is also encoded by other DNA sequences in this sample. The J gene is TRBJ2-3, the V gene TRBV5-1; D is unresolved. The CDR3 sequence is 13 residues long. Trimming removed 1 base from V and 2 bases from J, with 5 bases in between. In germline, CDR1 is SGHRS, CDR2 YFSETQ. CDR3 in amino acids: CASSLIPTDTQYF. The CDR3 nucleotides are TGCGCCAGCAGCTTGATCCCCACAGATACGCAGTATTTT.

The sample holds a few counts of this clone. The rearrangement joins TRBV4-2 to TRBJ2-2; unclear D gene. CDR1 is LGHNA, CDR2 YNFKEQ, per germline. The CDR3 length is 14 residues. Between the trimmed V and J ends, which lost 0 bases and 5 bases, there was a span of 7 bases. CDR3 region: CASSQESGTGELFF. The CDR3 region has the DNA TGTGCCAGCAGCCAAGAATCCGGGACCGGGGAGCTGTTTTTT.

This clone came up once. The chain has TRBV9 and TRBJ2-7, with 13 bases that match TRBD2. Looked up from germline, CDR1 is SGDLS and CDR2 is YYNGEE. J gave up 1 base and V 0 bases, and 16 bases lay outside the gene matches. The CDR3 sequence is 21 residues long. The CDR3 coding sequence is TGTGCCAGCAGCGTAGGCGCTTCGGGGTGGACTAGCGGGAGAAGGTCCTACGAGCAGTACTTC. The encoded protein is CASSVGASGWTSGRRSYEQYF. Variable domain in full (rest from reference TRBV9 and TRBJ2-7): DSGVTQTPKHLITATGQRVTLRCSPRSGDLSVYWYQQSLDQGLQFLIQYYNGEERAKGNILERFSAQQFPDLHSELNLSSLELGDSALYFCASSVGASGWTSGRRSYEQYFGPGTRLTVT.

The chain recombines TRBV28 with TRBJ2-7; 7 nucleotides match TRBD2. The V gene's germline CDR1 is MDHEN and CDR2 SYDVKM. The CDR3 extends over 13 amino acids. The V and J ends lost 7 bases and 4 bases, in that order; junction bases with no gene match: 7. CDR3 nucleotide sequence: TGTGCCAGCATATGGGGGGGGATTTACGAGCAGTACTTC. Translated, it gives CASIWGGIYEQYF. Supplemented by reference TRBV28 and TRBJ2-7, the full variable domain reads DVKVTQSSRYLVKRTGEKVFLECVQDMDHENMFWYRQDPGLGLRLIYFSYDVKMKEKGDIPEGYSVSREKKERFSLILESASTNQTSMYLCASIWGGIYEQYFGPGTRLTVT.

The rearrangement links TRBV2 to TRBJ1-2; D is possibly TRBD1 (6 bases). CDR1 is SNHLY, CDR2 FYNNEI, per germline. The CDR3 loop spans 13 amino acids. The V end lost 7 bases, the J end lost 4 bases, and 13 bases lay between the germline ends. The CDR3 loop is CASKRDISYGYTF. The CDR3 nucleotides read TGTGCCAGCAAGCGGGACATTTCCTATGGCTACACCTTC.

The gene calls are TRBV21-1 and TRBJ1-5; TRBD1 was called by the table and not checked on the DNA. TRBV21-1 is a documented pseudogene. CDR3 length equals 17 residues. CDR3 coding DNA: TGTGCCAGCATCCCACGAACAGGTGCTATATCCAATCAGCCCCAGCATTTT. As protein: CASIPRTGAISNQPQHF.

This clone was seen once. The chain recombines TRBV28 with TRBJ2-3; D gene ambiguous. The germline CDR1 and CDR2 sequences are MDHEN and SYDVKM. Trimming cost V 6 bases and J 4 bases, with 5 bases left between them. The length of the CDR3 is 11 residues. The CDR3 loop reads CASSSSDTQYF. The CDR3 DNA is TGTGCCAGCAGCTCCTCAGATACGCAGTATTTT.

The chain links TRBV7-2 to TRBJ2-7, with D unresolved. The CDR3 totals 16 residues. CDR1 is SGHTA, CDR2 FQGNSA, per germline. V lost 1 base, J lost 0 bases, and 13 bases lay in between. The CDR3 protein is CASSLDRPASSYEQYF. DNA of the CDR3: TGTGCCAGCAGCTTAGATAGGCCGGCAAGCTCCTACGAGCAGTACTTC. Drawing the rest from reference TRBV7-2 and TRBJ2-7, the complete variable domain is GAGVSQSPSNKVTEKGKDVELRCDPISGHTALYWYRQSLGQGLEFLIYFQGNSAPDKSGLPSDRFSAERTGGSVSTLTIQRTQQEDSAVYLCASSLDRPASSYEQYFGPGTRLTVT.

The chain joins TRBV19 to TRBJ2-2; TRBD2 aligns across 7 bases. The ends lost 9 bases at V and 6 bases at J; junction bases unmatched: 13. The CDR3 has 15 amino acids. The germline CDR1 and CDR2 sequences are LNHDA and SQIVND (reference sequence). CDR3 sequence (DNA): TGTGCCAGCTCCAGGCAGTGGGAGGGCGCCGGGGAGCTGTTTTTT. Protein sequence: CASSRQWEGAGELFF.

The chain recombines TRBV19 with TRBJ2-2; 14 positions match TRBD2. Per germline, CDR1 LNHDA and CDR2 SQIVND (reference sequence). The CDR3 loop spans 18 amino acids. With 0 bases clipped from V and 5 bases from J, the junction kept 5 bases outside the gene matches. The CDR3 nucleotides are TGTGCCAGTAGTATAGATCGGGGACTAGCGGGAGAAACCGGGGAGCTGTTTTTT. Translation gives CASSIDRGLAGETGELFF. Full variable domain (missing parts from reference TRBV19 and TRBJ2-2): DGGITQSPKYLFRKEGQNVTLSCEQNLNHDAMYWYRQDPGQGLRLIYYSQIVNDFQKGDIAEGYSVSREKKESFPLTVTSAQKNPTAFYLCASSIDRGLAGETGELFFGEGSRLTVL.

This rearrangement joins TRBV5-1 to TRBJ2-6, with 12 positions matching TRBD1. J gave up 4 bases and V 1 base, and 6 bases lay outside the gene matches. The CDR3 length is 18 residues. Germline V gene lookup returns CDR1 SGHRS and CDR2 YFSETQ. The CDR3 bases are TGCGCCAGCAGCTTGCCCGGGACAGGGGGCCGGGGGGCCAACGTCCTGACTTTC. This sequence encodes CASSLPGTGGRGANVLTF.

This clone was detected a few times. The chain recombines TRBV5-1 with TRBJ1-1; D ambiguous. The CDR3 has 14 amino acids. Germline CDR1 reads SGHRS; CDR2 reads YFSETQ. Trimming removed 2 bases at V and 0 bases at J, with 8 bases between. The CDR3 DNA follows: TGCGCCAGCAGCTTACAGAGCATGAACACTGAAGCTTTCTTT. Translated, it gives CASSLQSMNTEAFF.

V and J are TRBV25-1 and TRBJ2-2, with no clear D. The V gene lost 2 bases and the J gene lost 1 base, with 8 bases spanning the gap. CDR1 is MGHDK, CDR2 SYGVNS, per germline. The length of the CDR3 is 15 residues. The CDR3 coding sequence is TGTGCCAGCAGTGAAACTCGACAGAACACCGGGGAGCTGTTTTTT. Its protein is CASSETRQNTGELFF.

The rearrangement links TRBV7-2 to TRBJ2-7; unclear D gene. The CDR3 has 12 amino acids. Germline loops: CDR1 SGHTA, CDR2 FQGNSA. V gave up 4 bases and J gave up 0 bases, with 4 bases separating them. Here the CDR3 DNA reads TGTGCCAGCAGCTCCCCCTCCTACGAGCAGTACTTC. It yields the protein CASSSPSYEQYF.

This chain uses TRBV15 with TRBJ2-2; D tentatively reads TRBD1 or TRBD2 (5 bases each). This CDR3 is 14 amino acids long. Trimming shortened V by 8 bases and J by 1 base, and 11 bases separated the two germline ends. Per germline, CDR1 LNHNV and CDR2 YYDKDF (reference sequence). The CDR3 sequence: CATASGLNTGELFF. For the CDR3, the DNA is TGTGCCACCGCTTCGGGGCTGAACACCGGGGAGCTGTTTTTT.

The CDR3 DNA reads as TGTGCCAGCAGTGGGGTGGGGTTGATGGGTTATGGCTACACCTTC. Its translation: CASSGVGLMGYGYTF. The chain uses TRBV28 and TRBJ1-2; no clear D. The CDR3 length is 15 residues. Between the trimmed V and J ends, which lost 5 bases and 5 bases, there was a span of 18 bases. Germline lookup yields CDR1 MDHEN and CDR2 SYDVKM.

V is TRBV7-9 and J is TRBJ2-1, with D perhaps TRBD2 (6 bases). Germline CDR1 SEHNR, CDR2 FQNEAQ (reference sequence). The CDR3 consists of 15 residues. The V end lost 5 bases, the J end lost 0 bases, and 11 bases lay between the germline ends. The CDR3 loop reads CASSVGTFSYNEQFF. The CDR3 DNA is TGTGCCAGCAGCGTTGGGACTTTCTCCTACAATGAGCAGTTCTTC. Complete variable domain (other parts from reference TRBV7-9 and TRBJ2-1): DTGVSQNPRHKITKRGQNVTFRCDPISEHNRLYWYRQTLGQGPEFLTYFQNEAQLEKSRLLSDRFSAERPKGSFSTLEIQRTEQGDSAMYLCASSVGTFSYNEQFFGPGTRLTVL.

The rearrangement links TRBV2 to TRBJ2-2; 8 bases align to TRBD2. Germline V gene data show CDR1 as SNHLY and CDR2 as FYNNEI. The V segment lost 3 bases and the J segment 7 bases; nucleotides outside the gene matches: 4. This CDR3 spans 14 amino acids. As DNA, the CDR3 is TGTGCCAGCAGTGACGGCGGGAGGTTCGGGGAGCTGTTTTTT. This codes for CASSDGGRFGELFF.

This CDR3 reads CASSLGGIAYEQYF. The CDR3 DNA follows: TGTGCCAGCAGCTTAGGGGGGATTGCCTACGAGCAGTACTTC. The V gene is TRBV7-2, the J gene TRBJ2-7; D is possibly TRBD1 or TRBD2 (5 bases each). The CDR3 spans 14 residues. CDR1 is SGHTA and CDR2 is FQGNSA in the germline V gene. The V gene lost 1 base and the J gene lost 2 bases, with 9 bases spanning the gap. Drawing the rest from reference TRBV7-2 and TRBJ2-7, the complete variable domain is GAGVSQSPSNKVTEKGKDVELRCDPISGHTALYWYRQSLGQGLEFLIYFQGNSAPDKSGLPSDRFSAERTGGSVSTLTIQRTQQEDSAVYLCASSLGGIAYEQYFGPGTRLTVT.

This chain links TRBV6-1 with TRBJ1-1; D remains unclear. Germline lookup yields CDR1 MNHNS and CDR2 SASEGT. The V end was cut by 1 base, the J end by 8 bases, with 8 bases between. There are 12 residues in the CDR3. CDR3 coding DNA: TGTGCCAGCAGTGAAGTGTCACGGGAAGCTTTCTTT. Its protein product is CASSEVSREAFF.

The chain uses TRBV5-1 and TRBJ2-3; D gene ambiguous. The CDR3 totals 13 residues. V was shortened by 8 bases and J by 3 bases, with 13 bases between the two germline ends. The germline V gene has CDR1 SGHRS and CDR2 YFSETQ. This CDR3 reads CARQCLETDTQYF. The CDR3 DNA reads TGCGCCAGACAGTGTTTAGAAACAGATACGCAGTATTTT. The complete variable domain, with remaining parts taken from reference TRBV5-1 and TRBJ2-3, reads KAGVTQTPRYLIKTRGQQVTLSCSPISGHRSVSWYQQTPGQGLQFLFEYFSETQRNKGNFPGRFSGRQFSNSRSEMNVSTLELGDSALYLCARQCLETDTQYFGPGTRLTVL.

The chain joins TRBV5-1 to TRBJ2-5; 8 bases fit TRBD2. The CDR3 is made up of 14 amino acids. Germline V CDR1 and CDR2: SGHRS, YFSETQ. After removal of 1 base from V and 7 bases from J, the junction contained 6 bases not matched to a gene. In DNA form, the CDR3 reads TGCGCCAGCAGCTTGACGGGGGGGAGTCGGACCCAGTACTTC. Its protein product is CASSLTGGSRTQYF.

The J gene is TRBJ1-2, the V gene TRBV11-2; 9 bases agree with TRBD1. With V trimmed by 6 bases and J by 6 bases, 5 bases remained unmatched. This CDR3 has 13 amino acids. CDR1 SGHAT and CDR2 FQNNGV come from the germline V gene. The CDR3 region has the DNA TGTGCCAGCAGTAAACAGGGGGCAAATGGCTACACCTTC. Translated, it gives CASSKQGANGYTF.

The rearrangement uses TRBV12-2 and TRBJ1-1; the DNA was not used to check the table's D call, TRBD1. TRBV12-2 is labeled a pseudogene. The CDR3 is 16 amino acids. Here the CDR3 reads CASRFAADRGRTEAFF. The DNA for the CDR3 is TGTGCAAGTCGCTTTGCCGCGGACAGGGGGAGGACTGAAGCTTTCTTT.

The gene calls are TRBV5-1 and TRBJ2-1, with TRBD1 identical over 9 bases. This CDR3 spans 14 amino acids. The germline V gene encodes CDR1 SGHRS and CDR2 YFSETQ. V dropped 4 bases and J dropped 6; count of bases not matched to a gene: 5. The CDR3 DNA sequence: TGCGCCAGCAGCCCCACGACAGGGGGCAATGAGCAGTTCTTC. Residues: CASSPTTGGNEQFF.